This T cell receptor (beta chain) was identified in a study of cytotoxic CD8 clonotypes in ibrutinib-treated CLL (dated by TCRdb to the early 2020s). Background on the whole study: The cohort had 11 relapsed/refractory and approximately 15 treatment-naive patients; 17 were IGHV unmutated. Responses were partial in 24 patients and complete in 2; after median approximately 66 months follow-up, approximately 15 stayed in remission and about twelve progressed. Response samples were taken after a median of roughly a year on treatment, ranging from about 6 to 40 months. On average, each sample had 255,043 productive templates and more than 75,000 productive rearrangements. Of the 90 or so participants in the trial, 25 to 30 had longitudinal samples available. Cryopreserved peripheral blood mononuclear cells were collected before treatment, at response, and at either disease progression or sustained remission. Every sample from remission and from progressive disease was obtained while the patients were still on ibrutinib.

As encoded in the germline V gene (reference sequence), CDR1 is LNHDA while CDR2 is SQIVND. V and J lose 3 bases and 0 bases, and a span of 6 bases separates them. The CDR3 goes from the cysteine to the phenylalanine over 14 residues. The read is trimmed to its CDR3 DNA, 42 bases read in frame from base 1. The full study reports these points: Baseline clonality was found to be higher than that of age-matched healthy donors and was strongly correlated with circulating CD8+ T-cell counts. At ibrutinib response clonality went up, during sustained remission it held steady, and at progression it dropped back toward baseline. Public clonotypes were rare and either shrank or stayed stable during treatment, and the rise in clonality at ibrutinib response reflected expansion of private clonotypes. Sampling times were not matched between sustained-remission and progressing patients, and lymph node repertoires were not studied.

The goal of deep resolution MiSeq sequencing was a depth between 1 in 1 million and 1 in 200,000 T cells, and coverage averaged 10x per clonotype. The immunoSEQ hsTCRB Kit was used to generate TCR beta libraries. From the authors' description of their analysis: ImmunoSEQ Data Assistant and ImmunoSEQ Analyzer were used for data analysis, and V, D and J genes were assigned according to IMGT definitions. Clonality, with values ranging from 0 to 1, was calculated as one minus the normalized Shannon entropy of productive rearrangement frequencies. Only overrepresented clonotypes making up at least 0.05% of each patient's repertoire were included in the public clonotype analysis. About a dozen age-matched healthy donor repertoires from immuneACCESS served as clonality controls. As stored in TCRdb, this immuneACCESS dataset retains in-frame rearrangements with V and J assigned. A fraction of the clones does not appear; measured against another copy, unresolved V genes explain less than half of the discrepancy, and the remainder lacks a known reason. That table gives V, J and clone size, and the DNA gave D and trimming. In this sample the table shows roughly 51,000 clones, about half of which occur a single time. Of the sample, about 31% falls within the top ten clones.

Notes on this clone: Its binding antigen is unknown. The input lacks base qualities; no much larger clone sits a single base away.

The sample's time point label is to be understood as: about a year on ibrutinib. For TCR beta library preparation, approximately 2 micrograms of genomic DNA was extracted from cryopreserved PBMCs. High-throughput TCR beta sequencing was performed on longitudinal blood samples from CLL patients receiving ibrutinib monotherapy. Patients were enrolled in a phase 2 open-label single-center ibrutinib monotherapy trial. This clonotype was sampled from a human donor with chronic lymphocytic leukemia. Here the sequenced sample was PBMCs, taken after 12 months of ibrutinib treatment. Rearrangement joined TRBV19 to TRBJ1-5; the D gene lacks a confident call. The nucleotide sequence reads TGTGCCAGTAGTATGCTTGATAGCAATCAGCCCCAGCATTTT. Its protein reads: CASSMLDSNQPQHF.